A single sample gave rise to the 27 T cell receptor beta chains below, sequenced in a study of blood T cell repertoires in COVID-19. Assay: immunoSEQ multiplex PCR; the TCRdb copy retains only in-frame clones and omits some. Among about 350,000 clones listed, about nine tenths were seen once. The sequencing input was peripheral blood. The receptors were gathered from a woman between 45 and 60 years old with COVID-19, enrolled during active disease.

The chain carries TRBV6-2 or TRBV6-3 and TRBJ1-2; 7 positions agree with TRBD1. There are 14 residues in the CDR3. V dropped 5 bases and J dropped 5; count of bases not matched to a gene: 8. Germline V gives CDR1 MNHEY, CDR2 SVGEGT. CDR3 protein: CASSRQGGWYGYTF. CDR3 coding DNA: TGTGCCAGCAGTAGACAGGGCGGATGGTATGGCTACACCTTC.

The rearrangement links TRBV19 to TRBJ1-5; tentatively, D is TRBD1 (6 bases). The V end was cut by 6 bases, the J end by 4 bases, with 19 bases between. Germline loops: CDR1 LNHDA, CDR2 SQIVND (reference sequence). CDR3 size: 16 residues. The CDR3 is CASRTLLGGPNQPQHF. The CDR3 DNA reads as TGTGCCAGTAGGACCCTGCTGGGGGGGCCGAATCAGCCCCAGCATTTT.

The V gene is TRBV3-1 (or the pseudogene TRBV3-2), the J gene TRBJ2-3, with a weak D call TRBD1 (5 bases). The V and J ends lost 1 base and 3 bases respectively, with 14 bases between them. The CDR3 length is 16 residues. The germline V gene has CDR1 LGHDT and CDR2 YNNKEL (reference sequence). The CDR3 loop is CASSQGADTYTDTQYF. CDR3 DNA: TGTGCCAGCAGCCAAGGGGCGGACACATATACAGATACGCAGTATTTT.

This chain uses TRBV6-1 with TRBJ2-7, with TRBD2 identical over 9 bases. Looked up from germline, CDR1 is MNHNS and CDR2 is SASEGT. V was pared by 0 bases and J by 0 bases, with 9 bases of the junction left unmatched. The CDR3 consists of 18 residues. The DNA for the CDR3 is TGTGCCAGCAGTGAAGCCCTCGGACTAGCGCCGAGCTCCTACGAGCAGTACTTC. This translates into CASSEALGLAPSSYEQYF.

This chain uses TRBV7-2 with TRBJ2-3; 10 bases are shared with TRBD2. V gave up 1 base and J gave up 0 bases; unmatched junction bases: 4. The germline CDR1 and CDR2 sequences are SGHTA and FQGNSA. CDR3 length: 17 amino acids. The CDR3 loop reads CASSLVGLAVSTDTQYF. The CDR3, as DNA: TGTGCCAGCAGCTTAGTCGGACTAGCGGTGAGCACAGATACGCAGTATTTT.

CDR3 nucleotides: TGCGCCAGCAGCCAAGACCAAGCTAGCGGGAGGTCCGGGGAGCTGTTTTTT. Translated, it gives CASSQDQASGRSGELFF. The rearrangement links TRBV4-1 to TRBJ2-2; 11 bases are shared with TRBD2. Per the germline V gene, CDR1 is MGHRA and CDR2 is YSYEKL. Trimming removed 0 bases from V and 6 bases from J; junction bases left unmatched: 6. The CDR3 length is 17 residues.

The chain uses TRBV6-5 and TRBJ2-7; D possibly corresponds to TRBD2 (6 bases). The CDR3 runs to 15 residues. V lost 6 bases and J 2 bases, leaving 17 bases between the germline ends. The germline CDR1 and CDR2 sequences are MNHEY and SVGAGI. CDR3 sequence: CASRKTSSFAYEQYF. The CDR3 nucleotides are TGTGCCAGCAGAAAGACTAGTAGTTTTGCCTACGAGCAGTACTTC.

The gene calls are TRBV7-2 and TRBJ1-4; D unclear. Germline CDR1 and CDR2: SGHTA and FQGNSA. The CDR3 has 14 amino acids. The V and J ends lost 3 bases and 0 bases respectively, with 5 bases between them. The CDR3, as DNA: TGTGCCAGCAGCTTCGGGGCAACTAATGAAAAACTGTTTTTT. It translates to CASSFGATNEKLFF.

This clone was recorded only once. The rearrangement uses TRBV30 and TRBJ1-4; a possible D gene is TRBD1 (5 bases). This CDR3 comprises 14 residues. V shed 4 bases and J shed 2 bases, with 11 bases lying between them. CDR1 and CDR2 (germline): GTSNPN, SVGIG (reference sequence). In nucleotides, the CDR3 is TGTGCCTGGATCGTTAAGGGGACTAATGAAAAACTGTTTTTT. Residues: CAWIVKGTNEKLFF. Together with reference TRBV30 and TRBJ1-4, the CDR3 gives the full variable domain: SQTIHQWPATLVQPVGSPLSLECTVEGTSNPNLYWYRQAAGRGLQLLFYSVGIGQISSEVPQNLSASRPQDRQFILSSKKLLLSDSGFYLCAWIVKGTNEKLFFGSGTQLSVL.

The chain uses TRBV6-5 and TRBJ2-3, with TRBD2 matching over 9 bases. Germline V lookup: CDR1 MNHEY, CDR2 SVGAGI. The CDR3 is 15 amino acids. Trimming removed 5 bases from V and 0 bases from J; junction bases left unmatched: 3. The CDR3 reads CASSRLAASTDTQYF. The CDR3 DNA follows: TGTGCCAGCAGTCGACTAGCGGCTAGCACAGATACGCAGTATTTT.

V usage is TRBV11-3 and J usage is TRBJ2-7; 8 bases line up with TRBD2. Germline loops: CDR1 SGHNT, CDR2 YENEEA. This CDR3 has 15 residues. J was trimmed by 2 bases and V by 5 bases; bases with no gene match: 8. CDR3 sequence reads: CASSQTGRGTYEQYF. As DNA, the CDR3 is TGTGCCAGCAGCCAAACCGGGAGGGGTACCTACGAGCAGTACTTC.

The chain has TRBV4-3 and TRBJ1-1; unclear D gene. This CDR3 has 13 residues. V dropped 6 bases and J dropped 4 bases, with 12 bases sitting between them. Per the germline V gene, CDR1 is LGHNA and CDR2 is YSLEER. CDR3 nucleotide sequence: TGCGCCAGCAGTCTTCTTCCAGGCACTGAAGCTTTCTTT. This translates into CASSLLPGTEAFF.

As regards this clone: One end of the junction fails to match germline, which may point to a read error. The chain links TRBV30 to TRBJ1-6; maybe TRBD1 (6 bases). CDR1 and CDR2 from the germline V gene are GTSNPN and SVGIG (reference sequence). The CDR3 consists of 13 residues. The CDR3 here is CAWGGASNSPLHF. CDR3 nucleotide sequence: TGTGCCTGGGGGGGGGCAAGCAATTCGCCCCTCCACTTT.

V gene TRBV5-4 combines with J gene TRBJ2-1; possibly TRBD2 for D (5 bases). Germline values: CDR1 SGHNT, CDR2 YYREEE (reference sequence). The CDR3 is 15 residues long. V dropped 4 bases and J dropped 5 bases, with 16 bases sitting between them. CDR3 sequence: CASSPVLRVDNEQFF. The CDR3 DNA is TGTGCCAGCAGCCCCGTTTTGAGGGTAGACAATGAGCAGTTCTTC.

The chain recombines TRBV18 with TRBJ2-7; 8 bases are a match to TRBD2. J was trimmed by 6 bases and V by 3 bases; bases with no gene match: 13. Germline V gene lookup returns CDR1 KGHSH and CDR2 LQKENI. CDR3 size: 16 residues. CDR3 in DNA: TGTGCCAGCTCACCCCCGGGACTAGGGGCGTCTGGCGAGCAGTACTTC. This encodes CASSPPGLGASGEQYF.

This chain connects TRBV5-1 to TRBJ2-7, with a tentative D call TRBD2 (6 bases). Germline V gene sequence: CDR1 SGHRS, CDR2 YFSETQ. V was pared by 3 bases and J by 1 base, with 11 bases between. This CDR3 spans 14 amino acids. The CDR3 nucleotides are TGCGCCAGCAGCTATAGCGGCCATTCCTACGAGCAGTACTTC. The encoded protein is CASSYSGHSYEQYF.

The chain uses TRBV7-6 and TRBJ2-5, with TRBD2 matching over 8 bases. V trimming: 5 bases; J trimming: 2 bases; junction bases outside the gene matches: 19. CDR1 is SGHVS and CDR2 is FNYEAQ in the germline V gene. CDR3 length: 19 amino acids. CDR3 amino acids: CASSHQVRGGRGVQETQYF. The CDR3 region has the DNA TGTGCCAGCAGCCATCAGGTTCGGGGGGGTCGGGGAGTGCAAGAGACCCAGTACTTC.

The J gene is TRBJ2-7, the V gene TRBV7-9; 7 bases map to TRBD2. CDR1 SEHNR and CDR2 FQNEAQ come from the germline V gene (reference sequence). This CDR3 is built from 15 residues. V lost 2 bases, J lost 2 bases, and 6 bases stayed unmatched. The CDR3 bases are TGTGCCAGCAGCTTAAAGCTAGCGGTTACCTACGAGCAGTACTTC. Its translation is CASSLKLAVTYEQYF.

The chain is built from TRBV2 and TRBJ1-1, with 9 bases fitting TRBD1. This CDR3 is 14 amino acids long. V lost 4 bases and J lost 3; bases outside the gene matches: 3. From germline, CDR1 is SNHLY and CDR2 FYNNEI. The CDR3 bases are TGTGCCAGCAGTGCACAGGGGGCGGACACTGAAGCTTTCTTT. The encoded protein is CASSAQGADTEAFF.

This clone was seen once. The chain employs TRBV5-8 and TRBJ2-7; TRBD1 agrees at 10 bases. CDR1 SGHTS and CDR2 YDEGEE come from the germline V gene. V shed 0 bases and J 7 bases; nucleotides not matched to a gene: 7. The CDR3 is made up of 15 amino acids. The CDR3 nucleotides are TGTGCCAGCAGCTTGGAAGGGACAGGGGCTCGGGAGCAGTACTTC. It translates to CASSLEGTGAREQYF.

This chain uses TRBV3-1 (or the pseudogene TRBV3-2) with TRBJ2-1; weak D call: TRBD2 (6 bases). Germline values: CDR1 LGHDT, CDR2 YNNKEL (reference sequence). Deletions cut 3 bases from V and 6 bases from J, with 18 bases between. The CDR3 totals 16 residues. The CDR3 loop is CASSHTRRASFNEQFF. DNA of the CDR3: TGTGCCAGCAGCCATACCCGGAGGGCCAGTTTCAATGAGCAGTTCTTC.

The chain joins TRBV6-2 or TRBV6-3 to TRBJ1-6, with D tentatively TRBD1 (5 bases). Germline V CDR1 and CDR2: MNHEY, SVGEGT. The CDR3 loop spans 18 amino acids. The V and J ends lost 6 bases and 6 bases respectively, with 24 bases between them. The CDR3 spells CASSLRRAGSGFNSPLHF. The CDR3 DNA follows: TGTGCCAGCAGCCTCCGCCGAGCAGGGTCCGGGTTTAATTCACCCCTCCACTTT.

Comments on this clone: Since a much larger clone is just one base distant, this may be a read error. The genes are TRBV11-2 and TRBJ1-1; tentative D call: TRBD1 (6 bases). Germline assignment: CDR1 SGHAT and CDR2 FQNNGV. The length of the CDR3 is 13 residues. V dropped 7 bases and J dropped 0 bases, with 9 bases sitting between them. Here the CDR3 DNA reads TGTGCCAGCAACAGGGTTATGAACACTGAAGCTTTCTTT. Translation gives CASNRVMNTEAFF.

This clone has ten or more counts. V is TRBV21-1 and J is TRBJ1-1; TRBD1, as called in the table, went unchecked against the DNA. TRBV21-1 represents a pseudogene. The CDR3 extends over 16 amino acids. The CDR3 loop reads CASNRLLGQMNTEAFF. Here the CDR3 DNA reads TGTGCCAGCAACCGACTCCTCGGACAAATGAACACTGAAGCTTTCTTT.

The V gene is TRBV19, the J gene TRBJ1-1; D is unresolved. V was clipped by 7 bases and J by 2 bases, with 23 bases between them. CDR3 size: 17 residues. Germline values: CDR1 LNHDA, CDR2 SQIVND (reference sequence). CDR3 amino acids: CASIGSWMSRKNTEAFF. The CDR3 DNA sequence: TGTGCCAGTATTGGGTCGTGGATGAGCAGGAAAAACACTGAAGCTTTCTTT.

This clone is a singleton in its sample. This rearrangement joins TRBV7-9 to TRBJ2-5, with D possibly being TRBD1 (6 bases). Trimming took off 4 bases at V and 1 base at J, with 10 bases between the two ends. Looked up from germline, CDR1 is SEHNR and CDR2 is FQNEAQ (reference sequence). The CDR3 is 14 amino acids. The chain's CDR3 is CASSSGTIQETQYF. The CDR3 DNA follows: TGTGCCAGCAGCTCCGGGACAATCCAAGAGACCCAGTACTTC.

This chain connects TRBV12-3 or TRBV12-4 to TRBJ1-5; 7 bases line up with TRBD1. V gave up 5 bases and J gave up 2 bases; unmatched junction bases: 0. The CDR3 covers 13 residues. CDR3 sequence reads: CASSGTGNQPQHF. The DNA for the CDR3 is TGTGCCAGCAGTGGGACAGGCAATCAGCCCCAGCATTTT.